These 28 T cell receptor beta chains were sequenced from one sample in a study of blood T cell repertoires in COVID-19. TCRdb keeps only in-frame clones here, not all; method: immunoSEQ multiplex PCR. The top ten clones hold around 2.7% of a sample with about 220,000 clones, 80% to 85% of them seen once. The sample comprised peripheral blood. The receptors were gathered from a woman in her 30s who had recovered from COVID-19.

This clone appeared once. The V and J genes are TRBV27 and TRBJ2-1; D is perhaps TRBD2 (5 bases). This CDR3 is built from 13 residues. The germline CDR1 and CDR2 sequences are MNHEY and SMNVEV (reference sequence). V was trimmed by 3 bases and J by 7 bases, leaving 10 bases between them. CDR3 amino acids: CASSFGRTNEQFF. Here the CDR3 DNA reads TGTGCCAGCAGTTTTGGACGGACTAATGAGCAGTTCTTC.

This chain links TRBV10-3 with TRBJ1-3, with D tentatively TRBD1 (5 bases). CDR3 length equals 13 residues. CDR1 and CDR2 from the germline V gene are ENHRY and SYGVKD. The V gene lost 8 bases and the J gene lost 0 bases, with 8 bases spanning the gap. CDR3 loop: CAIAQGSGNTIYF. For the CDR3, the DNA is TGTGCCATCGCCCAGGGCTCTGGAAACACCATATATTTT.

V gene TRBV14 combines with J gene TRBJ2-3, with D perhaps TRBD2 (5 bases). Trimming removed 1 base at V and 3 bases at J, with 17 bases between. The germline CDR1 and CDR2 sequences are SGHDN and FVKESK. The CDR3 runs to 17 residues. CDR3 sequence (DNA): TGTGCCAGCAGCCAAGGGAGGTTTGATGGTTTTACAGATACGCAGTATTTT. This codes for CASSQGRFDGFTDTQYF.

This chain connects TRBV7-9 to TRBJ2-1; tentative D call: TRBD2 (6 bases). The V and J ends lost 5 bases and 9 bases respectively, with 11 bases between them. The CDR3 contains 12 residues. Germline assignment: CDR1 SEHNR and CDR2 FQNEAQ (reference sequence). The CDR3 bases are TGTGCCAGCAGCACTCTAGCGAGTGAGCAGTTCTTC. As protein: CASSTLASEQFF.

V gene TRBV2 combines with J gene TRBJ2-3; 11 bases align to TRBD2. This CDR3 spans 15 amino acids. Trimming took 6 bases from V and 2 from J; bases not matched to a gene: 4. Per germline, CDR1 SNHLY and CDR2 FYNNEI. The CDR3 loop reads CASRGTSGNTDTQYF. Here the CDR3 DNA reads TGTGCCAGCAGGGGGACTAGCGGAAACACAGATACGCAGTATTTT.

This clone was counted only a few times. V gene TRBV30 combines with J gene TRBJ2-7; D gene uncertain. Trimming took off 3 bases at V and 0 bases at J, with 3 bases between the two ends. The CDR3 has 11 residues. CDR1 is GTSNPN and CDR2 is SVGIG in the germline V gene (reference sequence). CDR3 DNA sequence: TGTGCCTGGAGCCTCTCCTACGAGCAGTACTTC. It translates to CAWSLSYEQYF.

The chain is built from TRBV13 and TRBJ2-7, with 10 bases identical to TRBD2. The CDR3 contains 17 residues. The germline V gene has CDR1 PRHDT and CDR2 FYEKMQ (reference sequence). V dropped 5 bases and J dropped 0; count of bases not matched to a gene: 10. CDR3 DNA: TGTGCCAGCAGCCCGCGGACTAGCGGAGAGAGCTCCTACGAGCAGTACTTC. This gives the protein CASSPRTSGESSYEQYF.

The CDR3 spells CASSADFTPGGSYEQYF. The CDR3 region has the DNA TGTGCCAGCAGCGCCGATTTTACCCCGGGAGGTTCCTACGAGCAGTACTTC. The chain has TRBV7-8 and TRBJ2-7; 7 nucleotides line up with TRBD2. Germline CDR1 reads SGHVS; CDR2 reads FQNEAQ. With V trimmed by 5 bases and J by 1 base, 14 bases remained unmatched. The CDR3 spans 17 residues.

The rearrangement uses TRBV19 and TRBJ1-1; 7 bases align to TRBD1. V was clipped by 6 bases and J by 1 base; unmatched bases: 5. This CDR3 region has 14 residues. Germline V gene lookup returns CDR1 LNHDA and CDR2 SQIVND (reference sequence). The CDR3, as DNA: TGTGCCAGTAGCCGGGACAGTTGGAACACTGAAGCTTTCTTT. Amino acid sequence: CASSRDSWNTEAFF.

This clone was seen only a few times. The chain carries TRBV6-5 and TRBJ2-7, with D possibly being TRBD2 (6 bases). Trimming took off 7 bases at V and 2 bases at J, with 15 bases between the two ends. Germline V lookup: CDR1 MNHEY, CDR2 SVGAGI. The CDR3 spans 14 residues. The CDR3 sequence is CASTYLRETYEQYF. Written as DNA, the CDR3 is TGTGCCAGCACCTACTTGCGGGAAACCTACGAGCAGTACTTC.

The CDR3, as DNA: TGTGCCAGCAGCTTAGGAGGGACAGGGACAGATACGCAGTATTTT. Amino acids: CASSLGGTGTDTQYF. The chain couples TRBV11-3 to TRBJ2-3; 9 bases line up with TRBD1. Germline CDR1 is SGHNT and CDR2 is YENEEA. J gave up 3 bases and V 1 base, and 2 bases lay outside the gene matches. The CDR3 contains 15 residues.

This chain connects TRBV6-5 to TRBJ1-4; unclear D gene. V was pared by 6 bases and J by 0 bases, with 8 bases between. CDR1 is MNHEY and CDR2 is SVGAGI in the germline V gene. CDR3 length equals 14 residues. The CDR3, as DNA: TGTGCCAGCAGCTCTAGTGCAACTAATGAAAAACTGTTTTTT. It translates to CASSSSATNEKLFF.

The CDR3 loop is CASSQVWDSTNTGELFF. The DNA for the CDR3 is TGTGCCAGCAGCCAAGTATGGGACTCCACGAACACCGGGGAGCTGTTTTTT. The chain uses TRBV14 and TRBJ2-2; D is possibly TRBD2 (6 bases). Per the germline V gene, CDR1 is SGHDN and CDR2 is FVKESK. This CDR3 is 17 amino acids long. Trimming shortened V by 1 base and J by 0 bases, and 12 bases separated the two germline ends.

This clone was found once. The chain couples TRBV4-2 to TRBJ2-4, with 11 bases matching TRBD2. This CDR3 is built from 17 residues. Unmatched junction bases numbered 8, after V lost 1 base and J lost 6 bases. The germline CDR1 and CDR2 sequences are LGHNA and YNFKEQ. CDR3 sequence (DNA): TGTGCCAGCAGCCAAGTCAATAGCGGGAGGGCCGTAAACATTCAGTACTTC. Translation: CASSQVNSGRAVNIQYF.

The V and J genes are TRBV28 and TRBJ1-5, with TRBD1 matching over 9 bases. V shed 10 bases and J 4 bases; nucleotides not matched to a gene: 14. The CDR3 loop spans 16 amino acids. Germline CDR1 MDHEN, CDR2 SYDVKM. The CDR3 DNA reads TGTGCCACCATTTTGCCGGGACAGGGCTTGAATCAGCCCCAGCATTTT. This encodes CATILPGQGLNQPQHF.

The rearrangement links TRBV4-2 to TRBJ1-1; D unresolved. Trimming removed 4 bases from V and 5 bases from J, with 8 bases in between. The CDR3 loop spans 12 amino acids. The germline V gene encodes CDR1 LGHNA and CDR2 YNFKEQ. The CDR3 DNA reads as TGTGCCAGCAGCCTCGGTAATACTGAAGCTTTCTTT. Encoded protein: CASSLGNTEAFF.

This chain uses TRBV6-4 with TRBJ2-1; 11 bases fit TRBD2. CDR3 size: 16 residues. Germline CDR1 is MRHNA and CDR2 is SNTAGT. The J segment lost 7 bases and the V segment lost 0 bases, leaving 5 bases of the junction unmatched. CDR3 in DNA: TGTGCCAGCAGTGACTCGACTAGCGGGGTTAAGAATGAGCAGTTCTTC. Amino acid sequence: CASSDSTSGVKNEQFF.

This clone has just one count. V gene TRBV6-4 combines with J gene TRBJ1-6, with 7 positions matching TRBD1. Germline values: CDR1 MRHNA, CDR2 SNTAGT. The V gene end was trimmed by 5 bases and the J gene end by 9 bases; junction bases not matched to a gene: 10. The CDR3 spans 15 residues. The DNA of the CDR3 is TGTGCCAGCAGTAGGACCGGGACAGATTTTTCACCCCTCCACTTT. It yields the protein CASSRTGTDFSPLHF.

V usage is TRBV29-1 and J usage is TRBJ2-7; TRBD1 might be the D (5 bases). The CDR3 is 12 amino acids. Germline V gives CDR1 SQVTM, CDR2 ANQGSEA. V was shortened by 3 bases and J by 5 bases, with 11 bases between the two germline ends. The CDR3 sequence is CSVEGRADEQYF. The CDR3 nucleotides read TGCAGCGTTGAGGGCAGGGCGGACGAGCAGTACTTC.

J is TRBJ2-7 and V is TRBV2; a possible D gene is TRBD1 (5 bases). Germline CDR1 SNHLY, CDR2 FYNNEI. This CDR3 spans 11 amino acids. V was trimmed by 8 bases and J by 3 bases, leaving 8 bases between them. CDR3 protein: CASSRVYEQYF. DNA of the CDR3: TGTGCCAGCTCCAGGGTCTACGAGCAGTACTTC.

The chain recombines TRBV7-9 with TRBJ1-2; no firm D call. Deletions cut 5 bases from V and 5 bases from J, with 12 bases between. CDR1 is SEHNR, CDR2 FQNEAQ, per germline (reference sequence). This CDR3 is 13 amino acids long. CDR3 in amino acids: CASSPTRVYGYTF. The CDR3 DNA follows: TGTGCCAGCAGCCCGACGCGGGTTTATGGCTACACCTTC.

The V gene is TRBV11-2, the J gene TRBJ1-2; weak D call: TRBD1 (5 bases). Germline V gives CDR1 SGHAT, CDR2 FQNNGV. The CDR3 runs to 19 residues. With 0 bases removed from V and 4 bases from J, the gap between germline ends came to 24 bases. CDR3 in amino acids: CASSLDWRGGEWELYGYTF. The DNA of the CDR3 is TGTGCCAGCAGCTTAGATTGGAGGGGAGGCGAATGGGAACTCTATGGCTACACCTTC.

The CDR3 region is CASSIMGQPSYNEQFF. The CDR3 DNA reads as TGTGCCAGTAGTATTATGGGACAACCCTCCTACAATGAGCAGTTCTTC. The chain is built from TRBV19 and TRBJ2-1, with D possibly matching TRBD1 (6 bases). The CDR3 runs 16 residues. Germline V gene lookup returns CDR1 LNHDA and CDR2 SQIVND (reference sequence). V was pared by 3 bases and J by 0 bases, with 12 bases between.

This clone showed up just a few times. The chain is built from TRBV2 and TRBJ1-5; D ambiguous. Trimming took 8 bases from V and 4 from J, leaving 12 bases between them. The CDR3 totals 13 residues. Germline CDR1 SNHLY, CDR2 FYNNEI. CDR3 sequence (DNA): TGTGCCAGCGTTTACGGAGAGAATCAGCCCCAGCATTTT. Its translation is CASVYGENQPQHF.

The genes are TRBV2 and TRBJ2-7; 7 nucleotides line up with TRBD1. Losses at the gene ends were 4 bases for V and 4 bases for J; bases not matched to a gene: 4. There are 13 residues in the CDR3. Germline assignment: CDR1 SNHLY and CDR2 FYNNEI. Here the CDR3 DNA reads TGTGCCAGCAGTGTTCGGGACAGATACGAGCAGTACTTC. This translates into CASSVRDRYEQYF.

This clone turned up a few times. The V call is TRBV13, the J call TRBJ2-7; 8 bases line up with TRBD1. The CDR3 has 14 amino acids. Losses at the gene ends were 5 bases for V and 3 bases for J; bases not matched to a gene: 6. The germline V gene encodes CDR1 PRHDT and CDR2 FYEKMQ (reference sequence). The chain's CDR3 is CASSPRTGSYEQYF. The DNA of the CDR3 is TGTGCCAGCAGCCCCCGGACAGGGAGCTACGAGCAGTACTTC.

This sequence joins TRBV28 and TRBJ2-1, with TRBD2 as a possible D gene (6 bases). Trimming left V 7 bases short and J 0 bases short, with 13 bases between. Germline V gene lookup returns CDR1 MDHEN and CDR2 SYDVKM. The CDR3 loop spans 15 amino acids. DNA for the CDR3: TGTGCCAGCAACATAGCGGAAGCCTCCTACAATGAGCAGTTCTTC. Translation gives CASNIAEASYNEQFF.

The chain is built from TRBV24-1 and TRBJ1-2; D may be TRBD1 (5 bases). CDR1 is KGHDR and CDR2 is SFDVKD in the germline V gene. This CDR3 is built from 14 residues. Trimming removed 5 bases at V and 4 bases at J, with 13 bases between. Written as DNA, the CDR3 is TGTGCCACCAGTGGGGCAGGGTTCGTCTATGGCTACACCTTC. It encodes CATSGAGFVYGYTF.